Described below is a single T cell receptor beta chain sequence and its context. Method: immunoSEQ multiplex PCR; TCRdb's copy keeps in-frame clones and lacks some. In the table there are approximately 210,000 clones, approximately 84% of which are singletons. These data belong to a study of blood T cell repertoires in COVID-19. Study-wide background: Samples representing acute and convalescent COVID-19 were sourced from the United States, Italy and Spain. T cells, B-cell-depleted T cells, or PBMCs provided the cDNA or gDNA that served as material.

Germline V gene data show CDR1 as KGHDR and CDR2 as SFDVKD. V was pared by 5 bases and J by 0 bases, with 5 bases between. The CDR3 has 13 residues. Material for sequencing was peripheral blood. The chain is built from TRBV24-1 and TRBJ2-3; no reliable D call. This clonotype originated in a man aged 45 to 65 with COVID-19, enrolled during active disease. DNA for the CDR3: TGTGCCACCAGTGCTGTTAGCACAGATACGCAGTATTTT. Its protein is CATSAVSTDTQYF.